This T cell receptor (beta chain) came from a study of blood T cells in healthy people across ages (dated by TCRdb to between 2015 and 2016). In the study overall: Template switching captured roughly one uniquely barcoded TCR beta cDNA molecule per two T cells in model experiments. The study analyzed two additional independent replicas of 1 million unique cDNA reads from the same blood draw for two donors, one aged 18 to 29 and one aged 80 or older. Using deep sequencing normalized with unique cDNA molecular identifiers, the study measured how TCR beta repertoire diversity changes with age. Donors were grouped into four age groups: young (average roughly 15 years), middle-aged (approximately 41), aged (about 59) and long-lived (about 82). To avoid experimental bias, donors of different ages were distributed randomly across sequencing lanes. The full study reports these points: Because profiling used bulk unsorted PBMCs, naive and antigen-experienced compartments could not be compared conclusively. Estimates of total diversity based on one million sequenced T cells were regarded as lower bounds and as underestimates. Compared with the aged group, the long-lived group had more naive CD4+ T cells, fewer expanded clones and increased TCR diversity, suggesting age selection. There was a strong correlation between observed TCR beta diversity and the percentage of naive T cells measured by flow cytometry. Observed TCR beta diversity per million T cells fell roughly linearly with age, and a significant reduction was already apparent by age roughly 40. Because donor CMV infection status was unknown, age-related changes in expanded clonotypes were potentially confounded.

From V the trimming removes 2 bases and from J it removes 0 bases, while the gene matches leave 4 bases of the junction unaccounted for. The CDR3 holds 18 amino acids from the cysteine to the phenylalanine. The only DNA kept is the CDR3, 54 bases in frame from the first base. The CDR1 and CDR2 encoded by the germline V gene (reference sequence) are SEHNR and FQNEAQ. Library preparation used 5' RACE. The sequencing machine was an Illumina HiSeq 2500. A second roughly 7 to 12 cycle PCR used a sample-barcoded 5' primer and a J-beta primer mix. Each TCR beta cDNA molecule received a unique molecular identifier from a template-switch 5' adaptor carrying 12 random nucleotides. Each sample yielded at least 2.5 million CDR3-containing paired-end reads. First-strand cDNA synthesis was performed from all RNA using the Mint cDNA synthesis kit, with priming by a TRBC-specific oligonucleotide. Following uracil-DNA glycosylase treatment, all cDNA underwent a first 18-cycle PCR with the universal primers M1SS and BC2_uni_R. As for how the authors treated the data: For normalization, 1 million high-quality reads, each with a distinct molecular identifier, were randomly selected from each sample. Reads sharing molecular identifiers were discarded rather than binned into consensus sequences. MiTCR, with a Q25 quality threshold and the strictest error-elimination algorithm, was used for CDR3 identification, clonotype clustering and error correction. A nonparametric unseen species model with Euler transformation was used to estimate lower-bound total TCR beta diversity. The raw public data were reprocessed by TCRdb itself: fastp quality trimming at Q25, MiXCR clonotype calling, in-frame beta chains only. Under each unique CDR3 protein, matching rows form one entry showing the most common genes and DNA. The V and J calls come from TCRdb's annotation, not from the publication. This sample has some 1.6 million distinct CDR3 sequences in its table, and 30% to 35% of those were observed once. Together, the top ten hold around 10% of the sample.

The roughly 39 donors, aged about 6 to 95 years, were systemically healthy Caucasian individuals from Russia. Roughly 11 milliliters of peripheral blood were drawn from each donor into EDTA-treated Vacutainer tubes. Ficoll-Paque density-gradient centrifugation was used to isolate PBMCs, with at least 6 million obtained per sample. Total RNA was extracted from PBMCs with Trizol reagent, with at least 6 micrograms obtained per sample. For every donor, flow cytometry on a PBMC aliquot measured the percentage of naive CD45RAhigh/CD27high T cells. For this clonotype: This clone's antigen is unknown. Base qualities are not recorded, but no much larger clone differs from it by a single base.

The chain was built from TRBV7-9 and TRBJ2-6, with 10 central nucleotides matching TRBD2. This sequence was found in a woman aged 30 to 39 in good health. The sample consisted of blood. The CDR3 has the sequence CASSLTAGGSSGANVLTF. The DNA reads as follows: TGTGCCAGCAGCTTAACAGCGGGGGGGAGCTCTGGGGCCAACGTCCTGACTTTC.